Each of the 26 T cell receptor beta chains below was sequenced from the same sample in a study of beta chain features in type 1 diabetes. Expressed TCRB transcripts were sequenced because the entire RNA isolate underwent reverse transcription. Libraries were prepared by immunoSEQ multiplex PCR; TCRdb keeps only in-frame clonotypes and omits some of them. The sample consists of about 230,000 clones, over 7.5% of them appearing once. What was sequenced was naive CD4+ T cells from blood. These receptors came from a young woman in good health.

The gene calls are TRBV7-8 and TRBJ2-7; the match to TRBD2 covers 12 bases. CDR3 length equals 18 residues. Trimming removed 0 bases from V and 5 bases from J; junction bases left unmatched: 11. Germline CDR1 reads SGHVS; CDR2 reads FQNEAQ. CDR3 in amino acids: CASSLARTSGATGHEQYF. The CDR3 region has the DNA TGTGCCAGCAGCTTAGCCCGGACTAGCGGGGCGACCGGCCACGAGCAGTACTTC.

This clone was recorded a few times. This chain connects TRBV5-4 to TRBJ1-4; maybe TRBD1 (5 bases). The V gene's germline CDR1 is SGHNT and CDR2 YYREEE (reference sequence). V was cut by 4 bases and J by 5 bases, with 12 bases left in between. There are 14 residues in the CDR3. CDR3 DNA sequence: TGTGCCAGCAGCCGGGGGTTTGGGAATGAAAAACTGTTTTTT. It translates to CASSRGFGNEKLFF.

This clone was detected only a few times. The chain recombines TRBV7-9 with TRBJ2-1; D possibly corresponds to TRBD1 (7 bases). Germline V gene data show CDR1 as SEHNR and CDR2 as FQNEAQ (reference sequence). The V end was cut by 5 bases, the J end by 13 bases, with 18 bases between. This CDR3 comprises 13 residues. CDR3 amino acids: CASSRGTERPQFF. The CDR3 nucleotides read TGTGCCAGCAGCCGCGGGACAGAGAGACCCCAGTTCTTC.

The genes are TRBV4-1 and TRBJ2-7; 9 bases are a match to TRBD2. After removal of 3 bases from V and 6 bases from J, the junction contained 12 bases not matched to a gene. In germline, CDR1 is MGHRA, CDR2 YSYEKL. This CDR3 region has 16 residues. The CDR3 DNA reads as TGCGCCAGCAGCCAGCCTCTAGCGGGACGGAAGGGCGAGCAGTACTTC. The encoded protein is CASSQPLAGRKGEQYF.

The sample holds a few counts of this clone. The chain carries TRBV14 and TRBJ1-1; 8 bases are shared with TRBD1. Germline V lookup: CDR1 SGHDN, CDR2 FVKESK. This CDR3 is built from 13 residues. J gave up 5 bases and V 5 bases, and 4 bases lay outside the gene matches. The CDR3 spells CASSRTGPTEAFF. The CDR3 bases are TGTGCCAGCAGCAGGACAGGGCCGACTGAAGCTTTCTTT.

Only a few counts were recorded for this clone. The chain joins TRBV5-1 to TRBJ2-5; 7 nucleotides line up with TRBD2. The ends lost 2 bases at V and 5 bases at J; junction bases unmatched: 12. Germline CDR1 is SGHRS and CDR2 is YFSETQ. CDR3 size: 16 residues. The CDR3 here is CASSLGLGGRLETQYF. In DNA, the CDR3 is TGCGCCAGCAGCTTAGGCCTGGGCGGGAGACTTGAGACCCAGTACTTC.

The chain carries TRBV29-1 and TRBJ1-1, with D perhaps TRBD1 (5 bases). The CDR3 has 12 residues. Trimming cost V 7 bases and J 3 bases, with 12 bases left between them. Germline CDR1 SQVTM, CDR2 ANQGSEA. CDR3 DNA sequence: TGCAGCGGGCAGGGAGGGCACACTGAAGCTTTCTTT. As protein: CSGQGGHTEAFF.

This clone was counted a few times. The V gene is TRBV5-4, the J gene TRBJ2-5, with 10 bases that match TRBD2. CDR3 size: 15 residues. In germline, CDR1 is SGHNT, CDR2 YYREEE (reference sequence). V was clipped by 0 bases and J by 6 bases; unmatched bases: 5. CDR3 sequence (DNA): TGTGCCAGCAGCTTGGAGCGGGAGGGCCTAAAGACCCAGTACTTC. Translated, it gives CASSLEREGLKTQYF.

The V and J genes are TRBV11-2 and TRBJ1-1; 7 bases line up with TRBD1. This CDR3 region has 18 residues. V trimming: 2 bases; J trimming: 6 bases; junction bases outside the gene matches: 18. In germline, CDR1 is SGHAT, CDR2 FQNNGV. CDR3 residues: CASSLRRQGIPSPAEAFF. The CDR3 bases are TGTGCCAGCAGCTTAAGACGACAGGGAATCCCATCACCAGCTGAAGCTTTCTTT.

The V gene is TRBV5-1, the J gene TRBJ2-1, with TRBD1 as a possible D gene (5 bases). The CDR3 covers 14 residues. Germline V gene lookup returns CDR1 SGHRS and CDR2 YFSETQ. The V end lost 2 bases, the J end lost 3 bases, and 9 bases lay between the germline ends. In nucleotides, the CDR3 is TGCGCCAGCAGCTTAAACAGGCTCTACAATGAGCAGTTCTTC. Translation: CASSLNRLYNEQFF.

This clone came up many times. V gene TRBV14 combines with J gene TRBJ1-1; D remains ambiguous. CDR1 SGHDN and CDR2 FVKESK come from the germline V gene. V was clipped by 2 bases and J by 0 bases, with 7 bases between them. The CDR3 contains 14 residues. In nucleotides, the CDR3 is TGTGCCAGCAGCCAACGGGGTGTGAACACTGAAGCTTTCTTT. Protein sequence: CASSQRGVNTEAFF.

This clone was seen a few times. This chain connects TRBV5-1 to TRBJ2-7, with 7 positions matching TRBD1. Trimming took 2 bases from V and 6 from J; bases not matched to a gene: 11. The germline V gene has CDR1 SGHRS and CDR2 YFSETQ. CDR3 length equals 15 residues. For the CDR3, the DNA is TGCGCCAGCAGCTTAGAGGGGACAGATAACACCGAGCAGTACTTC. Protein sequence: CASSLEGTDNTEQYF.

This clone was counted only a few times. The chain links TRBV5-4 to TRBJ2-7, with 7 bases that match TRBD1. With V trimmed by 4 bases and J by 2 bases, 6 bases remained unmatched. The V gene's germline CDR1 is SGHNT and CDR2 YYREEE (reference sequence). The CDR3 is 14 residues long. The CDR3 DNA sequence: TGTGCCAGCAGCGCGTTGGGACAGACCTACGAGCAGTACTTC. Its protein is CASSALGQTYEQYF.

This clone was seen only a few times. The chain joins TRBV2 to TRBJ2-7, with D maybe TRBD2 (5 bases). The germline gives CDR1 SNHLY, CDR2 FYNNEI. The CDR3 is 15 residues long. V gave up 1 base and J gave up 1 base, with 11 bases separating them. As DNA, the CDR3 is TGTGCCAGCAGTGAAGATGGCGGGTCTTCCTACGAGCAGTACTTC. Translated: CASSEDGGSSYEQYF.

This clone was seen only a few times. V and J are TRBV2 and TRBJ2-2; the D gene is possibly TRBD2 (6 bases). V gave up 3 bases and J gave up 4 bases, with 9 bases separating them. CDR1 is SNHLY, CDR2 FYNNEI, per germline. The CDR3 covers 14 residues. CDR3 region: CASSDRAGTGELFF. The CDR3 coding sequence is TGTGCCAGCAGTGACAGAGCGGGCACCGGGGAGCTGTTTTTT.

This chain links TRBV15 with TRBJ2-7, with 11 bases aligning to TRBD2. This CDR3 contains 20 residues. Germline-derived CDR1 and CDR2 are LNHNV and YYDKDF (reference sequence). V dropped 0 bases and J dropped 1; count of bases not matched to a gene: 14. This CDR3 is CATSRDIGLAGGLRSYEQYF. The CDR3 DNA sequence: TGTGCCACCAGCAGAGATATTGGGCTAGCGGGAGGACTGAGATCCTACGAGCAGTACTTC.

V gene TRBV25-1 combines with J gene TRBJ1-2; perhaps TRBD1 as D (6 bases). Trimming took 5 bases from V and 4 from J, leaving 14 bases between them. CDR3 length: 14 amino acids. CDR1 and CDR2 (germline): MGHDK, SYGVNS. For the CDR3, the DNA is TGTGCCAGCAGTCCGACGACAGGCTCCTATGGCTACACCTTC. Translating it yields CASSPTTGSYGYTF.

This clone has a handful of counts. The chain couples TRBV29-1 to TRBJ1-1, with D possibly being TRBD1 (6 bases). The CDR3 totals 9 residues. The ends were cut back, 7 bases at V and 8 bases at J, with 8 bases in the middle. CDR1 and CDR2 from the germline V gene are SQVTM and ANQGSEA. The CDR3 DNA follows: TGCAGCGCCGACAGGGAAGCTTTCTTT. It is translated as CSADREAFF. The complete variable domain, with remaining parts taken from reference TRBV29-1 and TRBJ1-1, reads SAVISQKPSRDICQRGTSLTIQCQVDSQVTMMFWYRQQPGQSLTLIATANQGSEATYESGFVIDKFPISRPNLTFSTLTVSNMSPEDSSIYLCSADREAFFGQGTRLTVV.

The rearrangement links TRBV9 to TRBJ1-2; 8 nucleotides align to TRBD1. Losses at the gene ends were 4 bases for V and 8 bases for J; bases not matched to a gene: 7. The CDR3 length is 13 residues. CDR1 is SGDLS, CDR2 YYNGEE, per germline. For the CDR3, the DNA is TGTGCCAGCAGCCCCCGGACAGGGAGGGGCTACACCTTC. The encoded protein is CASSPRTGRGYTF.

This clone appeared a few times. The chain recombines TRBV29-1 with TRBJ1-6; 7 bases align to TRBD1. The germline CDR1 and CDR2 sequences are SQVTM and ANQGSEA. Germline trimming cut 5 bases from V and 6 bases from J; bases unmatched to any gene: 7. The CDR3 has 14 amino acids. CDR3 residues: CSVITGVGNSPLHF. CDR3 coding DNA: TGCAGCGTTATAACAGGGGTGGGTAATTCACCCCTCCACTTT.

The chain uses TRBV30 and TRBJ1-6; 7 bases fit TRBD1. Per the germline V gene, CDR1 is GTSNPN and CDR2 is SVGIG (reference sequence). The trim removed 4 bases at V and 7 bases at J, leaving 1 base unmatched. This CDR3 spans 12 amino acids. This chain's CDR3 is CAWNRGNSPLHF. CDR3 DNA: TGTGCCTGGAACAGGGGCAATTCACCCCTCCACTTT.

This clone was seen a few times. The chain carries TRBV1 and TRBJ1-5. TRBV1 is deemed a pseudogene. The CDR3 is 14 residues long. The CDR3 region has the DNA TGCACCAGCAGTCGGGCGGGGTGTATTCAGCCCCAGCATTTT. Translation gives CTSSRAGCIQPQHF.

The chain couples TRBV4-1 to TRBJ1-1, with D unresolved. Germline CDR1 MGHRA, CDR2 YSYEKL. The CDR3 runs to 15 residues. V lost 2 bases, J lost 5 bases, and 15 bases lay in between. The CDR3 loop reads CASSQRGRMATEAFF. CDR3 in DNA: TGCGCCAGCAGCCAACGAGGGAGAATGGCAACTGAAGCTTTCTTT.

This clone has only a few counts. V gene TRBV6-6 combines with J gene TRBJ2-1; no clear D gene. This CDR3 contains 16 residues. Trimming pared 0 bases from V and 9 bases from J, leaving 18 bases between. Germline CDR1 is MNHNY and CDR2 is SVGAGI (reference sequence). The CDR3 reads CASSYSRMSTPGEQFF. In DNA form, the CDR3 reads TGTGCCAGCAGTTACTCGAGAATGTCCACTCCTGGTGAGCAGTTCTTC.

This clone occurred a few times. The chain combines TRBV9 with TRBJ1-2; TRBD1 agrees at 7 bases. V trimming: 4 bases; J trimming: 2 bases; junction bases outside the gene matches: 8. Germline CDR1 and CDR2: SGDLS and YYNGEE. This CDR3 region has 15 residues. CDR3 DNA sequence: TGTGCCAGCAGCTCCTCCGGGACAGAGAACTATGGCTACACCTTC. This codes for CASSSSGTENYGYTF.

This clone was seen only a few times. The genes are TRBV27 and TRBJ1-5, with 9 bases lining up with TRBD1. The CDR3 runs to 14 residues. The germline V gene has CDR1 MNHEY and CDR2 SMNVEV (reference sequence). V was pared by 7 bases and J by 9 bases, with 10 bases of the junction left unmatched. This CDR3 is CASIPGQGPRPQHF. DNA of the CDR3: TGTGCCAGCATCCCGGGACAGGGCCCTCGGCCCCAGCATTTT.